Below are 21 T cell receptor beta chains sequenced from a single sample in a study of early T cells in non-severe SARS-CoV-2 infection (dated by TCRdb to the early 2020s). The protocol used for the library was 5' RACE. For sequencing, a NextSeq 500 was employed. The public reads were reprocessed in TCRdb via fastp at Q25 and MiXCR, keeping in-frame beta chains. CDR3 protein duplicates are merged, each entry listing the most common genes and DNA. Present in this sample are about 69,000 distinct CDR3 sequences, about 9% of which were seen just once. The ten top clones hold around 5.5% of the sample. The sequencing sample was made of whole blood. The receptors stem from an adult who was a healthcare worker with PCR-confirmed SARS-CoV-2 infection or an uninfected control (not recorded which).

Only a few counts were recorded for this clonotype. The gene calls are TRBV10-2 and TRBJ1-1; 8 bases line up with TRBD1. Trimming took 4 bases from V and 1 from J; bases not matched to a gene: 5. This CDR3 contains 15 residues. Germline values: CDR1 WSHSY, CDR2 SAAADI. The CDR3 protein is CASSGRGQENTEAFF. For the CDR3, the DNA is TGCGCCAGCAGTGGGAGGGGACAGGAGAACACTGAAGCTTTCTTT.

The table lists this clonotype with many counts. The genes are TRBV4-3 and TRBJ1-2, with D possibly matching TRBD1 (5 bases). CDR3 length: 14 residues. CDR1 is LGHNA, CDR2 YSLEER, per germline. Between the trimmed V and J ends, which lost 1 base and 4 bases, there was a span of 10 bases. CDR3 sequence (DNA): TGCGCCAGCAGCCAAGGCAGGGCGTCCTATGGCTACACCTTC. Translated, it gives CASSQGRASYGYTF.

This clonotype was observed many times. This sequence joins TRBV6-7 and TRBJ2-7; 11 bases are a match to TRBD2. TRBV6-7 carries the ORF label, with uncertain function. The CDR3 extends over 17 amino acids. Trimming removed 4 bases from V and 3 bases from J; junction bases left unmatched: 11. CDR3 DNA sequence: TGTGCCAGCAGTTCCGACACCCGACTAGCGGGACGCTACGAGCAGTACTTC. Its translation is CASSSDTRLAGRYEQYF.

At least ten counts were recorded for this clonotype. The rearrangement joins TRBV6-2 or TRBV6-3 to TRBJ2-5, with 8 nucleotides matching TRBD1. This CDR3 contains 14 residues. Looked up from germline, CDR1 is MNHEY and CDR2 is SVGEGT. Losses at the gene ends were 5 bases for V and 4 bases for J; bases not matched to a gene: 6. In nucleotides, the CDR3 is TGTGCCAGCAGTCCCCGGACAGGGACAGAGACCCAGTACTTC. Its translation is CASSPRTGTETQYF.

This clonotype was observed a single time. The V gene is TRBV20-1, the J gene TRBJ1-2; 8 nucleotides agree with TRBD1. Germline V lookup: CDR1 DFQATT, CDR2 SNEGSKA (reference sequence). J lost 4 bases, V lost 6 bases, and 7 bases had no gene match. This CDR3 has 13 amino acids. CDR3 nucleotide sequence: TGCAGTGCAATCCGACAGGGGAGCTATGGCTACACCTTC. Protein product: CSAIRQGSYGYTF.

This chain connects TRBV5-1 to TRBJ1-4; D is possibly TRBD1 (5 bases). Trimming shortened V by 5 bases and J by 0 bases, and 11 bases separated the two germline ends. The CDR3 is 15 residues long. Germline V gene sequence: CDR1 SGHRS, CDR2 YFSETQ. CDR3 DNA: TGCGCCAGCAGAGACAGCGTCGCAACTAATGAAAAACTGTTTTTT. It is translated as CASRDSVATNEKLFF.

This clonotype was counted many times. CDR3 region: CASSPGGEETQYF. CDR3 coding DNA: TGTGCCAGCAGCCCTGGTGGGGAAGAGACCCAGTACTTC. The chain uses TRBV11-2 and TRBJ2-5, with unresolved D. Trimming removed 5 bases from V and 3 bases from J, with 10 bases in between. Looked up from germline, CDR1 is SGHAT and CDR2 is FQNNGV. This CDR3 has 13 residues.

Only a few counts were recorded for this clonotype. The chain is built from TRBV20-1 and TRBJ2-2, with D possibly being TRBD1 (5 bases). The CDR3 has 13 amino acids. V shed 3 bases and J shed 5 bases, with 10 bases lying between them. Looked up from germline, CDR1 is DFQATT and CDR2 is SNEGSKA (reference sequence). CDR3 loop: CSASEGATGELFF. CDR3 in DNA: TGCAGTGCTAGCGAAGGGGCGACCGGGGAGCTGTTTTTT.

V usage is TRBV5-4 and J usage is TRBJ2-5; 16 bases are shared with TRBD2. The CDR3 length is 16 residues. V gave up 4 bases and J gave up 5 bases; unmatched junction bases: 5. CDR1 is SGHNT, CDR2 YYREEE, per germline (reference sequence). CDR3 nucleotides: TGTGCCAGCAGCACGGGGACTAGCGGGAGGGGGGAGACCCAGTACTTC. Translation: CASSTGTSGRGETQYF.

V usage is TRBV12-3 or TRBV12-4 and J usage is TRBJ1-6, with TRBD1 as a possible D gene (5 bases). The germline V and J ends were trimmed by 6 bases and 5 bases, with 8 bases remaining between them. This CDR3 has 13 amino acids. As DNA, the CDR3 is TGTGCCAGCAGCAGGACAAATAATTCACCCCTCCACTTT. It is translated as CASSRTNNSPLHF.

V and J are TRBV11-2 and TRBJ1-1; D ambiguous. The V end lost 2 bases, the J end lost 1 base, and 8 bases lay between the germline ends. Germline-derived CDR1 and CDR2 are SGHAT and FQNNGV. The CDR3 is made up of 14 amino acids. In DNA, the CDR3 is TGTGCCAGCAGCTTACATGCGCAGAACACTGAAGCTTTCTTT. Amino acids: CASSLHAQNTEAFF.

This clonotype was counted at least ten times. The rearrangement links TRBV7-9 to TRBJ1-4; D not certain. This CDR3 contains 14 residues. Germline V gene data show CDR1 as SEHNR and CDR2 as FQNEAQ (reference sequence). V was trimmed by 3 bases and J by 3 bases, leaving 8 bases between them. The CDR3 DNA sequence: TGTGCCAGCAGCTTCTACGGTCCTAATGAAAAACTGTTTTTT. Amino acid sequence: CASSFYGPNEKLFF.

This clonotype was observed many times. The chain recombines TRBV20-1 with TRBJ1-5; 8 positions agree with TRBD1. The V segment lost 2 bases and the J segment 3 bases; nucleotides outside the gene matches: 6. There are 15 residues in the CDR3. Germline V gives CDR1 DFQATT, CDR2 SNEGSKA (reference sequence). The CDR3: CSARTGTGVNQPQHF. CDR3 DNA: TGCAGTGCTAGAACCGGGACAGGAGTCAATCAGCCCCAGCATTTT.

Here the CDR3 DNA reads TGTGCCAGCAGCTTAAAAACAGGGATGAAGCAGTACTTC. This codes for CASSLKTGMKQYF. This rearrangement joins TRBV7-3 to TRBJ2-7, with D possibly being TRBD1 (6 bases). The CDR3 spans 13 residues. Germline values: CDR1 SGHTA, CDR2 FQGTGA. V was pared by 1 base and J by 8 bases, with 12 bases between.

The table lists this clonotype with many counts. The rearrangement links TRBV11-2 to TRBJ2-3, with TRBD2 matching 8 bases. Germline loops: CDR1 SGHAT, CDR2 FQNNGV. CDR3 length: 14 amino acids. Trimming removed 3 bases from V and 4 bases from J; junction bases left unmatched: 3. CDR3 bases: TGTGCCAGCAGCTTGAGCGGGGGCGCAGATACGCAGTATTTT. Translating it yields CASSLSGGADTQYF.

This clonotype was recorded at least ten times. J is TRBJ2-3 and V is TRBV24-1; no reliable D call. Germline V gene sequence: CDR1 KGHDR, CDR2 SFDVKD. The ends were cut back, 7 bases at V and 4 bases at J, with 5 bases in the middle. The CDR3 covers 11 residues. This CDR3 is CATRDADTQYF. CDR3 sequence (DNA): TGTGCCACCAGGGATGCAGATACGCAGTATTTT.

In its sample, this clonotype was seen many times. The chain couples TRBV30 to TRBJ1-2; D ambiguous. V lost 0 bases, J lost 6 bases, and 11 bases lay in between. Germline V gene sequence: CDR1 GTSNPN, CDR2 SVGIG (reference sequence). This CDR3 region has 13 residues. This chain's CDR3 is CAWSVMTADGYTF. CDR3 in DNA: TGTGCCTGGAGTGTAATGACGGCGGATGGCTACACCTTC.

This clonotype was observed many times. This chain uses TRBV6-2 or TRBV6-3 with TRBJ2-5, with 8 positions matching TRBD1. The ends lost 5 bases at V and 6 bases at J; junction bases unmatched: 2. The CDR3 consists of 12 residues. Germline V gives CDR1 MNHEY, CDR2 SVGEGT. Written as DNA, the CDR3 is TGTGCCAGCAGTCGGGACAGGCAGACCCAGTACTTC. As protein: CASSRDRQTQYF.

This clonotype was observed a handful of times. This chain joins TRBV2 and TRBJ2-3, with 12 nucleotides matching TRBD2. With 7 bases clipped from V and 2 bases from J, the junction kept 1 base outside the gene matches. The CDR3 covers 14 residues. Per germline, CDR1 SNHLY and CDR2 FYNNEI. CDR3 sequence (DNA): TGTGCCAGCACTAGCGGGGGGGCCACAGATACGCAGTATTTT. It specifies CASTSGGATDTQYF.

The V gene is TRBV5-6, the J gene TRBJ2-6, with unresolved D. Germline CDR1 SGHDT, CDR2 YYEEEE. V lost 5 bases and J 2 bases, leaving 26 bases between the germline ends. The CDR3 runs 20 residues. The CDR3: CASSVGRRDQHNTGANVLTF. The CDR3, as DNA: TGTGCCAGCAGTGTTGGCCGTCGCGACCAACACAATACTGGGGCCAACGTCCTGACTTTC.

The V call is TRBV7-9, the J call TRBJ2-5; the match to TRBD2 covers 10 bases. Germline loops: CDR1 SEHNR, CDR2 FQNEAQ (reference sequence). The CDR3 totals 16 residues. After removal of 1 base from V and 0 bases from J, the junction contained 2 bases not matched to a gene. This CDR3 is CASSLGTSGDQETQYF. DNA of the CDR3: TGTGCCAGCAGCTTAGGAACTAGCGGGGACCAAGAGACCCAGTACTTC.